Sequencing of this TCR beta chain was carried out in a study of regulatory T cells in long-lasting Graves disease. A few counts support this clonotype. Germline CDR1 is LNHNV and CDR2 is YYDKDF (reference sequence). The CDR3 sequence is 13 residues long. V lost 5 bases to trimming and J lost 3 bases, with 10 bases between them. For TCR beta, libraries came from iRepertoire HTBI primers and Arm-PCR of CDR3 regions. TCRdb reanalysed the multiplex PCR reads using MiXCR and keeps one entry per CDR3 protein. Among under 400,000 distinct CDR3 sequences listed, approximately 15% were seen once. Time point reported: newly diagnosed GD, antithyroid drugs for less than 3 months. The authors made the TCR library using RNA they extracted from PBMCs. The data were also submitted as part of a second study, on T cells in Graves' hyperthyroidism and ophthalmopathy. According to that study: Lactation, pregnancy, other autoimmune disease or uncontrolled infection excluded patients.

This receptor was taken from a man aged 35-49 years with Graves disease. The chain combines TRBV15 with TRBJ2-5, with a tentative D call TRBD1 (6 bases). This specimen was peripheral blood mononuclear cells (PBMCs), taken at new diagnosis, from a patient treated with antithyroid drugs. The CDR3 sequence is CATSARDKETQYF. The CDR3 nucleotides read TGTGCCACCAGCGCCCGGGACAAAGAGACCCAGTACTTC.